This T cell receptor beta chain stems from a study of blood T cell repertoires in COVID-19 (dated by TCRdb to the early 2020s). With regard to the full study: Collaborator samples came from the United States, Italy and Spain and covered acute and convalescent phases of COVID-19. The prospective study material was composed of cDNA or gDNA derived from T cells, B-cell-depleted T cells, or PBMCs. Deeply sampled blood TCRbeta repertoires from subjects exposed to, actively infected with, or recovered from COVID-19 were included in the dataset. The repertoires were made available in a free public database intended to serve as a resource for research on the immune response to SARS-CoV-2. Samples were obtained from the ongoing ImmuneRACE study (first 160 participants) and from 1,000 to 1,500 subjects provided by 6 global collaborators. The sample metadata nearly always contained a de-identified subject ID, COVID-19 status, age in years and sex. Where available, HLA class I and class II types were obtained from metadata supplied by the sample provider rather than from assay-based typing. Beyond this particular receptor, the publication reports: Clinical and demographic metadata were provided uncurated, with the amount varying by source and participant.

In regard to this clone: The antigen this receptor binds is unknown. No base quality information exists; no much larger clone differs at one position.

The collaborating institutions used their own protocols to collect whole blood in K2EDTA tubes. For TCRbeta analysis, collaborators shipped samples in one of three forms: frozen whole blood, isolated PBMCs, or DNA extracted from either of those sample types. The immunoSEQ Assay, a bias-controlled multiplex PCR, was used to amplify TCRbeta CDR3 regions from genomic DNA. The original methods were these. The number of nucleated cells in each sample was estimated from the amplification of reference gene primers within the assay. To quantify the absolute abundance of each unique TCRbeta CDR3 rearrangement, sequence reads were collapsed and filtered. For each sample, productive Simpson clonality was calculated as the square root of Simpson's diversity index across productive rearrangements. TCRdb carries this immuneACCESS record with in-frame sequences only. Its versions omit some clonotypes, under half of them owing to an unresolved V gene in the studies checked, with the rest unexplained. Clonal size and the V and J genes are those of that table, whereas D and trimming came from the DNA. The sample data list about 88,000 clones, and 87% of these were observed just once. The ten biggest clones cover about 15% of the sample.

Sequencing was carried out using peripheral blood. This TCR was recovered from a male donor with acute or convalescent COVID-19.

The DNA is as follows: TGTGCCAGCAGCTTTTCGGGGACAGTCCTTGGGGGCTACACCTTC. Its amino acids are CASSFSGTVLGGYTF. The chain uses TRBV7-8 and TRBJ1-2; TRBD1 agrees with 7 junctional bases. CDR1 SGHVS and CDR2 FQNEAQ were looked up in the germline V gene. CDR3 length: 15 amino acids, cysteine to phenylalanine. Just the 45-base CDR3 DNA is kept, in frame starting at base 1. The germline V end is reduced by 3 bases and the J end by 8 bases; junction bases left unmatched: 12.